The TCR beta chain under discussion was sequenced for a study of T cells in narcolepsy (dated by TCRdb to the late 2010s). The study in broad terms: Healthy control donors were enrolled in the study alongside patients who had narcolepsy type 1 or type 2 (NT1, NT2). The study sought autoreactive T cells targeting hypocretin neuron self-antigens (hypocretin, TRIB2) in narcolepsy patients, using TCR Vbeta sequencing to track clonotypes in blood and CSF.

The junction shows trimming of 1 base on V and 8 bases on J, plus 19 bases between the germline ends. There are 16 amino acids in the CDR3, from cysteine to phenylalanine inclusive. Only the CDR3 DNA stays, 48 bases, in frame from base 1. The germline V gene encodes CDR1 SGHRS and CDR2 YFSETQ. For TCR Vbeta sequencing, memory CD4+ T cells were sorted ex vivo from the peripheral blood of both healthy controls and narcolepsy patients. Receptor amplification or capture employed the immunoSEQ multiplex PCR assay. Not all clones reach the TCRdb copy of this immuneACCESS table, which keeps in-frame sequences only. Checked studies attribute under half of the gap to unresolved V genes and leave the rest unexplained. Here the sample has tens of thousands of clones; roughly 74% occur a single time. The biggest ten clones account for nearly 3.5% of the sample. Concerning this clone: Its specific antigen is unknown. Per-nucleotide qualities are absent, and no much larger clonotype sits a single base away.

On the study overall, not on this receptor specifically: Some blood memory CD4+ repertoires from patients and controls contained no sequences matching autoreactive T cell clones. According to the report, autoreactive clonotypes were detected serially in the blood of the same patients and of different patients, but not in healthy controls. In plots comparing CSF and blood CD4+ T cell clonotypes from the same patient, HCRT-specific and TRIB2-specific autoreactive clonotypes were highlighted. Numbers of sequenced blood memory CD4+ clonotypes were comparable, averaging approximately 40,000 in patients and 33,354 in controls.

The sequence came from a human donor with narcolepsy. Sequencing input: CD45RA- memory CD4+ T cells from PBMCs. What the cell subset or site label conveys for this sample: memory T cells sorted ex vivo from peripheral blood. The receptor chain draws on TRBV5-1 and TRBJ2-1; TRBD2 is perhaps the D gene, given 5 matching bases. CDR3 region: CASSLMASMVGDEQFF. The DNA is TGCGCCAGCAGCTTGATGGCTAGCATGGTCGGCGATGAGCAGTTCTTC.